Below are 18 T cell receptor beta chains sequenced from a single sample in a study of blood T cell repertoires in COVID-19 (dated by TCRdb to about 2020). The receptor library was made with the immunoSEQ multiplex PCR assay. TCRdb retrieved this table from immuneACCESS and kept in-frame rearrangements only. Not all clones are present; in checked studies, unresolved V genes account for under half, and no reason is known for the remainder. The sample table records 410,000 or so clones; approximately 89% of these occur just once. About 1.6% of the sample belongs to the ten largest clones. The sequencing sample was made of peripheral blood. Source of these receptors: a woman in her thirties or forties with COVID-19, enrolled during active disease.

Notes on this clone: Other DNA sequences within the sample encode an identical CDR3. The chain couples TRBV29-1 to TRBJ1-2; D is ambiguous. CDR1 is SQVTM and CDR2 is ANQGSEA in the germline V gene. V gave up 2 bases and J gave up 4 bases, with 8 bases separating them. The CDR3 totals 12 residues. This chain's CDR3 is CSVEREGYGYTF. The DNA of the CDR3 is TGCAGCGTTGAAAGGGAGGGCTATGGCTACACCTTC.

This clone was seen only once. This chain links TRBV28 with TRBJ1-5; D is unclear. V gave up 5 bases and J gave up 2 bases, with 16 bases separating them. CDR3 length: 16 amino acids. Germline CDR1 reads MDHEN; CDR2 reads SYDVKM. In nucleotides, the CDR3 is TGTGCCAGCAGTCCCACTCTCCTGGGAGGCAATCAGCCCCAGCATTTT. Its translation is CASSPTLLGGNQPQHF.

The chain links TRBV28 to TRBJ1-1; the D is unclear. Germline CDR1 MDHEN, CDR2 SYDVKM. CDR3 length: 16 residues. The V end lost 5 bases, the J end lost 3 bases, and 19 bases lay between the germline ends. CDR3 protein: CASSAIAGSRDTEAFF. The CDR3, as DNA: TGTGCCAGCAGTGCGATCGCGGGTTCCCGGGACACTGAAGCTTTCTTT.

There are a few counts of this clone. V usage is TRBV7-8 and J usage is TRBJ2-5; weak D call: TRBD2 (7 bases). The germline gives CDR1 SGHVS, CDR2 FQNEAQ. V lost 1 base and J 1 base, leaving 10 bases between the germline ends. This CDR3 contains 15 residues. The CDR3 region is CASSLVRGPQETQYF. CDR3 DNA: TGTGCCAGCAGCTTAGTGCGGGGGCCCCAAGAGACCCAGTACTTC.

The V and J genes are TRBV5-4 and TRBJ2-4; 8 bases map to TRBD2. Trimming cost V 4 bases and J 0 bases; bases outside gene matches: 9. The germline V gene has CDR1 SGHNT and CDR2 YYREEE (reference sequence). This CDR3 has 17 residues. CDR3 loop: CASSPTGGVQAKNIQYF. The CDR3 region has the DNA TGTGCCAGCAGCCCCACGGGAGGGGTCCAAGCCAAAAACATTCAGTACTTC. Together with reference TRBV5-4 and TRBJ2-4, the CDR3 gives the full variable domain: ETGVTQSPTHLIKTRGQQVTLRCSSQSGHNTVSWYQQALGQGPQFIFQYYREEENGRGNFPPRFSGLQFPNYSSELNVNALELDDSALYLCASSPTGGVQAKNIQYFGAGTRLSVL.

This chain links TRBV18 with TRBJ1-1, with D possibly being TRBD1 (6 bases). The V gene's germline CDR1 is KGHSH and CDR2 LQKENI. The germline V and J ends were trimmed by 0 bases and 5 bases, with 13 bases remaining between them. This CDR3 spans 15 amino acids. The CDR3 protein is CASSPPGRGDTEAFF. The CDR3 DNA sequence: TGTGCCAGCTCACCACCGGGGAGGGGGGATACTGAAGCTTTCTTT.

A single count supports this clone. The V and J genes are TRBV6-1 and TRBJ1-5, with 9 bases matching TRBD1. The CDR3 has 19 residues. Germline V gene sequence: CDR1 MNHNS, CDR2 SASEGT. V lost 4 bases and J lost 0; bases outside the gene matches: 13. CDR3 sequence: CASSGNRGQGLYSNQPQHF. CDR3 sequence (DNA): TGTGCCAGCAGTGGTAATAGGGGACAGGGACTATATAGCAATCAGCCCCAGCATTTT.

This chain joins TRBV18 and TRBJ1-3; TRBD1 matches 7 bases. CDR1 is KGHSH, CDR2 LQKENI, per germline. The CDR3 has 15 residues. After removal of 4 bases from V and 4 bases from J, the junction contained 7 bases not matched to a gene. The DNA for the CDR3 is TGTGCCAGCTCACTCCAGGGGGTATCAGGAAACACCATATATTTT. This gives the protein CASSLQGVSGNTIYF.

The CDR3 region has the DNA TGTGCCAGCAGCCTACAGGGGGCCTTGGACACTGAAGCTTTCTTT. This gives the protein CASSLQGALDTEAFF. This chain joins TRBV6-5 and TRBJ1-1, with 9 bases identical to TRBD1. V lost 6 bases, J lost 3 bases, and 8 bases stayed unmatched. CDR1 is MNHEY, CDR2 SVGAGI, per germline. The CDR3 consists of 15 residues.

The CDR3 region has the DNA TGTGCCAGCAGTTACGGGCACAGGGGGCCAAACTATGGCTACACCTTC. Translation: CASSYGHRGPNYGYTF. The gene calls are TRBV6-5 and TRBJ1-2, with 9 bases matching TRBD1. There are 16 residues in the CDR3. Germline V CDR1 and CDR2: MNHEY, SVGAGI. V lost 2 bases to trimming and J lost 2 bases; unmatched junction nucleotides: 6.

The chain carries TRBV9 and TRBJ2-5, with TRBD1 identical over 8 bases. J lost 3 bases, V lost 0 bases, and 4 bases had no gene match. The CDR3 runs 15 residues. From germline, CDR1 is SGDLS and CDR2 YYNGEE. CDR3 bases: TGTGCCAGCAGCGTAGATCCGGACAGGGAAGAGACCCAGTACTTC. Protein sequence: CASSVDPDREETQYF.

The V and J genes are TRBV11-2 and TRBJ1-4, with D perhaps matching TRBD1 (6 bases). The CDR3 length is 15 residues. Per germline, CDR1 SGHAT and CDR2 FQNNGV. V lost 0 bases to trimming and J lost 5 bases, with 10 bases between them. CDR3 sequence: CASSLDTTGNEKLFF. CDR3 nucleotides: TGTGCCAGCAGCTTAGATACGACAGGAAATGAAAAACTGTTTTTT.

V is TRBV28 and J is TRBJ1-5; the D is unclear. V was cut by 7 bases and J by 3 bases, with 16 bases left in between. CDR1 and CDR2 from the germline V gene are MDHEN and SYDVKM. The CDR3 consists of 15 residues. The CDR3 bases are TGTGCCAGCACCGCCTGGGCCCCGGCCAATCAGCCCCAGCATTTT. Translating gives CASTAWAPANQPQHF.

J is TRBJ1-1 and V is TRBV28; weak D call: TRBD1 (6 bases). The V and J ends lost 7 bases and 11 bases respectively, with 20 bases between them. Germline assignment: CDR1 MDHEN and CDR2 SYDVKM. The CDR3 is made up of 13 amino acids. Here the CDR3 reads CASTGEGLRGAFF. In nucleotides, the CDR3 is TGTGCCAGCACCGGGGAGGGGTTGAGGGGGGCTTTCTTT.

The gene calls are TRBV18 and TRBJ2-3; the match to TRBD1 covers 9 bases. V lost 2 bases and J lost 1; bases outside the gene matches: 1. Looked up from germline, CDR1 is KGHSH and CDR2 is LQKENI. The CDR3 consists of 15 residues. CDR3 sequence (DNA): TGTGCCAGCTCACCATGGACAGGGGGCACAGATACGCAGTATTTT. It specifies CASSPWTGGTDTQYF.

V and J are TRBV30 and TRBJ1-6; perhaps TRBD1 as D (6 bases). Germline V lookup: CDR1 GTSNPN, CDR2 SVGIG (reference sequence). V lost 6 bases, J lost 5 bases, and 8 bases lay in between. The CDR3 is 12 amino acids. The DNA for the CDR3 is TGTGCCTGCACAGGGAATAATTCACCCCTCCACTTT. Residues: CACTGNNSPLHF.

V is TRBV28 and J is TRBJ1-1; possibly TRBD1 for D (6 bases). Germline lookup yields CDR1 MDHEN and CDR2 SYDVKM. Trimming took off 7 bases at V and 4 bases at J, with 16 bases between the two ends. The CDR3 is made up of 14 amino acids. The CDR3 protein is CASKEGGEGTEAFF. CDR3 nucleotide sequence: TGTGCCAGCAAGGAGGGGGGGGAGGGCACTGAAGCTTTCTTT.

The V gene is TRBV7-2, the J gene TRBJ2-1; 7 nucleotides line up with TRBD2. The V segment lost 5 bases and the J segment 4 bases; nucleotides outside the gene matches: 8. CDR3 length: 15 amino acids. Germline-derived CDR1 and CDR2 are SGHTA and FQGNSA. CDR3 sequence reads: CASSPQAGTYNEQFF. In DNA form, the CDR3 reads TGTGCCAGCAGCCCACAAGCGGGAACGTACAATGAGCAGTTCTTC.